This T cell receptor (beta chain) was recovered during a study of technical replicates of blood from a few donors. TCRdb's table, derived via immunoSEQ multiplex PCR, lists solely in-frame clones and lacks some. Among 75,000 to 95,000 clones listed, just under 95% were seen once. V lost 3 bases, J lost 3 bases, and 12 bases lay in between. Germline-derived CDR1 and CDR2 are MGHRA and YSYEKL. The CDR3 contains 15 residues. This clonotype was obtained from a human donor in good health. The source material was T cells isolated from PBMCs. V and J are TRBV4-1 and TRBJ2-1; possible D gene TRBD2, 6 bases. The CDR3 region has the DNA TGCGCCAGCAGCCAGTCGAGCGGGCTCTACAATGAGCAGTTCTTC. This gives the protein CASSQSSGLYNEQFF.